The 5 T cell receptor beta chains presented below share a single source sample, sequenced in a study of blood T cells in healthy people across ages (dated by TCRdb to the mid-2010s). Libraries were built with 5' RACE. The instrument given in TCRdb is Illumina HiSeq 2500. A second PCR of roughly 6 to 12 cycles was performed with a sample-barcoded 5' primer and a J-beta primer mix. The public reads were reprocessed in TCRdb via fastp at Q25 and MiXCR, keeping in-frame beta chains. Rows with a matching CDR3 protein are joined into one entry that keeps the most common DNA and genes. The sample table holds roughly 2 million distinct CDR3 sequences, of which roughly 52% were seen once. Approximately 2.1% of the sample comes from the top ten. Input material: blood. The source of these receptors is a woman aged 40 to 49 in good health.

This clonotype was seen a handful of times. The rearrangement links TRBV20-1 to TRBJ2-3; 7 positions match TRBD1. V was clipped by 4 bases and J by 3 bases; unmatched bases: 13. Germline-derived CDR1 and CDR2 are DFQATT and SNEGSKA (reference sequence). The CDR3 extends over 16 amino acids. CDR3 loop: CSATVDRDSSTDTQYF. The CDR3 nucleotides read TGCAGTGCTACGGTCGACCGGGACAGTTCGACAGATACGCAGTATTTT.

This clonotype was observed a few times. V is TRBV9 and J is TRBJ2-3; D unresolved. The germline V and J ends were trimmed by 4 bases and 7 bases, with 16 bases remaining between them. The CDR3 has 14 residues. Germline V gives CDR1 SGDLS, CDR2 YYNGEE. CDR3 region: CASSLPPIGNTQYF. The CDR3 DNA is TGTGCCAGCAGCCTTCCTCCAATAGGGAATACGCAGTATTTT. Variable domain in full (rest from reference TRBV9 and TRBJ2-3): DSGVTQTPKHLITATGQRVTLRCSPRSGDLSVYWYQQSLDQGLQFLIQYYNGEERAKGNILERFSAQQFPDLHSELNLSSLELGDSALYFCASSLPPIGNTQYFGPGTRLTVL.

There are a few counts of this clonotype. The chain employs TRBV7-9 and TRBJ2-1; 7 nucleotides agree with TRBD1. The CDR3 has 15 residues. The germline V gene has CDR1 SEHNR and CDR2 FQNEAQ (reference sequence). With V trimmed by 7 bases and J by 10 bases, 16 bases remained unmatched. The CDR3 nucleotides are TGTGCCAGCACCAACCAAAGGGGGCTAGGATACGAGCAGTTCTTC. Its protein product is CASTNQRGLGYEQFF.

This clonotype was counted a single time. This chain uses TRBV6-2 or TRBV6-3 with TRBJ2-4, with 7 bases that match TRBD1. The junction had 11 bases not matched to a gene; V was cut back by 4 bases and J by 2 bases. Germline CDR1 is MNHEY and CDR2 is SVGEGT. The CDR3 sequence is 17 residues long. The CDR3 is CASSFELTGVPKNIQYF. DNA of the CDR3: TGTGCCAGCAGTTTCGAACTAACAGGGGTACCCAAAAACATTCAGTACTTC.

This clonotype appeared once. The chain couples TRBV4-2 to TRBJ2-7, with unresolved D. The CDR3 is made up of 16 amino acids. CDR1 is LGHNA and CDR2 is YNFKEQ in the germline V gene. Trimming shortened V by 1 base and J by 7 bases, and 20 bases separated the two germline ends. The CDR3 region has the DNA TGTGCCAGCAGCCAAGCTTCCGGAATCCCCTACAATGAGCAGTACTTC. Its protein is CASSQASGIPYNEQYF.